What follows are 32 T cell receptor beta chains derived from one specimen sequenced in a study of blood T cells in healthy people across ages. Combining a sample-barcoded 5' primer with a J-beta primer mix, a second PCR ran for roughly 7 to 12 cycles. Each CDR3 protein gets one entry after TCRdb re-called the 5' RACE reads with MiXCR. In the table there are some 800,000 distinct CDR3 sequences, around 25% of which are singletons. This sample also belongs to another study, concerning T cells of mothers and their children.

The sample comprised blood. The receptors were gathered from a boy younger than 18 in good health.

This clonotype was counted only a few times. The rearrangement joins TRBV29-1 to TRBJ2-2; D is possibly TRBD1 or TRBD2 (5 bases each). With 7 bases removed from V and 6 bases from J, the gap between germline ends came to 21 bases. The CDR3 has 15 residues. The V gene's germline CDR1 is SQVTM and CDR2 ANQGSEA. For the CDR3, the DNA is TGCAGCGCCCTCGGGACGGCAGGGAATGCCGGGGAGCTGTTTTTT. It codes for CSALGTAGNAGELFF.

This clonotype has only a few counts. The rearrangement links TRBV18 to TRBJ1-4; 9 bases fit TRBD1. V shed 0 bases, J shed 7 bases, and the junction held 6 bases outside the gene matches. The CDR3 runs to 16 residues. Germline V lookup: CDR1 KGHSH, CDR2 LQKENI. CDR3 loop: CASSPPNRGQGEKLFF. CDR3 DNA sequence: TGTGCCAGCTCACCACCAAATAGGGGACAGGGTGAAAAACTGTTTTTT. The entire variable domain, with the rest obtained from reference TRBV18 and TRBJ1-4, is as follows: NAGVMQNPRHLVRRRGQEARLRCSPMKGHSHVYWYRQLPEEGLKFMVYLQKENIIDESGMPKERFSAEFPKEGPSILRIQQVVRGDSAAYFCASSPPNRGQGEKLFFGSGTQLSVL.

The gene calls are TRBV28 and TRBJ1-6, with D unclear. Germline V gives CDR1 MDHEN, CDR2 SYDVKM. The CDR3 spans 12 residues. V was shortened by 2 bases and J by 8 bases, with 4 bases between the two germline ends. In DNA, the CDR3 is TGTGCCAGCAGTTTAAGGGATTCACCCCTCCACTTT. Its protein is CASSLRDSPLHF.

The CDR3 region has the DNA TGTGCCAGCAGTGAATTCGACAGAGGAAGCTCCTACGAGCAGTACTTC. As protein: CASSEFDRGSSYEQYF. The gene calls are TRBV2 and TRBJ2-7, with D maybe TRBD1 (5 bases). Between the trimmed V and J ends, which lost 2 bases and 0 bases, there was a span of 14 bases. The CDR3 is made up of 16 amino acids. Germline V gives CDR1 SNHLY, CDR2 FYNNEI.

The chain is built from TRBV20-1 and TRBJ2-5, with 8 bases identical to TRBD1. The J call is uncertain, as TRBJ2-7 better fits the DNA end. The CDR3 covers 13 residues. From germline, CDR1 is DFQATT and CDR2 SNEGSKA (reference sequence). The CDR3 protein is CSASGTGAYEQYF. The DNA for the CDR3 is TGCAGTGCTTCCGGGACAGGAGCCTACGAGCAGTACTTC.

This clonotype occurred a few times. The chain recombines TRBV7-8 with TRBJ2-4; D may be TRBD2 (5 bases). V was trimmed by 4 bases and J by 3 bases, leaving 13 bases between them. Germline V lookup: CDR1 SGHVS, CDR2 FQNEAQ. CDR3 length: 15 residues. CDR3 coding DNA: TGTGCCAGCAGCTCACCCGTCGAGGGCAAAAACATTCAGTACTTC. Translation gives CASSSPVEGKNIQYF. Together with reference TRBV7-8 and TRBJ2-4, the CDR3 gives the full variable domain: GAGVSQSPRYKVAKRGQDVALRCDPISGHVSLFWYQQALGQGPEFLTYFQNEAQLDKSGLPSDRFFAERPEGSVSTLKIQRTQQEDSAVYLCASSSPVEGKNIQYFGAGTRLSVL.

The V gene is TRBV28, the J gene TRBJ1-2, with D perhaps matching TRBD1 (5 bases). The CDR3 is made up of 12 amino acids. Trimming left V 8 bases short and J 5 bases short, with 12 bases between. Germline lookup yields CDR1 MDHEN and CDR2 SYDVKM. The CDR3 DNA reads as TGTGCCAGCCAGCGGGGGGGGTATGGCTACACCTTC. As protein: CASQRGGYGYTF.

CDR3 region: CASSQDSRGAAKNIQYF. The CDR3 coding sequence is TGCGCCAGCAGCCAAGACTCCAGGGGGGCAGCCAAAAACATTCAGTACTTC. This chain links TRBV4-3 with TRBJ2-4, with a tentative D call TRBD1 (7 bases). This CDR3 is 17 amino acids long. With 0 bases removed from V and 0 bases from J, the gap between germline ends came to 12 bases. The germline CDR1 and CDR2 sequences are LGHNA and YSLEER.

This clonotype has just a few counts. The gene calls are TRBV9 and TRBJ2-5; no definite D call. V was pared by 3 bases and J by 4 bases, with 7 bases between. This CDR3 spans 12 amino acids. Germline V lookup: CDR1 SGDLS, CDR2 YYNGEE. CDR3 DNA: TGTGCCAGCAGCGCCCCGGGAGAGACCCAGTACTTC. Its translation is CASSAPGETQYF.

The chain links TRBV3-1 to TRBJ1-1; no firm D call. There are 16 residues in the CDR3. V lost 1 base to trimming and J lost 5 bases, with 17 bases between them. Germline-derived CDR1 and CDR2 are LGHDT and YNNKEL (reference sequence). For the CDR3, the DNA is TGTGCCAGCAGCCAAGTGACAAGGGATAGATTAACTGAAGCTTTCTTT. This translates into CASSQVTRDRLTEAFF.

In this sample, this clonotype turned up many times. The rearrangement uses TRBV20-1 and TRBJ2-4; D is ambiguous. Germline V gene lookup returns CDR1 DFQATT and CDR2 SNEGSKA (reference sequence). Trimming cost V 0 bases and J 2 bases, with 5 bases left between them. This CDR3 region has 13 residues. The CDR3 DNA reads TGCAGTGCTAGAGACGGAACCAAAAACATTCAGTACTTC. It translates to CSARDGTKNIQYF.

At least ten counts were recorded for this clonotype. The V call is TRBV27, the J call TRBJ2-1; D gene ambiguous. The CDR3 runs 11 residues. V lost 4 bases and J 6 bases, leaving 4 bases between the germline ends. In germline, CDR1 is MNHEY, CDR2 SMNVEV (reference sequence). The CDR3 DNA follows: TGTGCCAGCAGTTCCGGCAATGAGCAGTTCTTC. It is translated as CASSSGNEQFF.

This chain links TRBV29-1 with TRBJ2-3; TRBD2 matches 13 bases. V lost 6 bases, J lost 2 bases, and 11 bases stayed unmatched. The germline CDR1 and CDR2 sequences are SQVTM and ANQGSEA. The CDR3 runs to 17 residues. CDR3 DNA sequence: TGCAGCGTCGCCCGGACTAGCGGGAGAATCCTCACAGATACGCAGTATTTT. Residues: CSVARTSGRILTDTQYF.

Here the CDR3 DNA reads TGTGCCAGCAGCGCCCGGACAGGGCCCTCCTACGAGCAGTACTTC. This codes for CASSARTGPSYEQYF. This sequence joins TRBV9 and TRBJ2-5, with 8 bases lining up with TRBD1. The J call is in doubt because the DNA end fits TRBJ2-7 better. Germline assignment: CDR1 SGDLS and CDR2 YYNGEE. This CDR3 is 15 amino acids long.

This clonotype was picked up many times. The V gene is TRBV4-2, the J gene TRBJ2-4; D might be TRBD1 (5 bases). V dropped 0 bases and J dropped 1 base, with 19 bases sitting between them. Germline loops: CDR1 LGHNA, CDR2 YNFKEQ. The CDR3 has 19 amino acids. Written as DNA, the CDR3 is TGTGCCAGCAGCCAAGATTGGGGCAGGCTGAGAATTGCCAAAAACATTCAGTACTTC. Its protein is CASSQDWGRLRIAKNIQYF.

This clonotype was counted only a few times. The CDR3 loop reads CASALGGSDTIYF. CDR3 bases: TGTGCTAGTGCCCTGGGGGGGAGTGACACCATATATTTT. The gene calls are TRBV12-5 and TRBJ1-3; a possible D gene is TRBD1 (5 bases). The CDR3 extends over 13 amino acids. V lost 7 bases and J 8 bases, leaving 15 bases between the germline ends. The V gene's germline CDR1 is LGHNT and CDR2 FRNRAP.

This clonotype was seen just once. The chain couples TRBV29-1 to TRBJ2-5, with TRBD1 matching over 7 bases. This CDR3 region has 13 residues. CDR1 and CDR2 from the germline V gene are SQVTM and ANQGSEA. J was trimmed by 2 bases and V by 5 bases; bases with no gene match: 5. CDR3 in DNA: TGCAGCGTTAACCCGACAGGGCAAGAGACCCAGTACTTC. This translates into CSVNPTGQETQYF.

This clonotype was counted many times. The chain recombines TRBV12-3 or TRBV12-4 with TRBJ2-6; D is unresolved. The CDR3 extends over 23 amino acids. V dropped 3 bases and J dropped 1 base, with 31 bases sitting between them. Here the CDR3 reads CASSFTLLYLPGRTKSGANVLTF. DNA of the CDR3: TGTGCCAGCAGTTTTACTCTCTTGTACTTACCGGGCCGTACCAAATCTGGGGCCAACGTCCTGACTTTC.

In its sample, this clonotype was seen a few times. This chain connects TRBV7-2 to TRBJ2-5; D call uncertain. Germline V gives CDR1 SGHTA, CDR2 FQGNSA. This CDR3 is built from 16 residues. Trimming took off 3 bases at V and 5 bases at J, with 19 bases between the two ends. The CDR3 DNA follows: TGTGCCAGCAGCTTTCGGGCCGCTGGTGCGCGGGAGACCCAGTACTTC. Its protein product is CASSFRAAGARETQYF.

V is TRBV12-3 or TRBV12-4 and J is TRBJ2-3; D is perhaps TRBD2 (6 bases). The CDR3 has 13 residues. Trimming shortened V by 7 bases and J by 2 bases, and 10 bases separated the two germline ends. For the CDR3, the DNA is TGTGCCAGCAAGGAGGGTGACACAGATACGCAGTATTTT. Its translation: CASKEGDTDTQYF.

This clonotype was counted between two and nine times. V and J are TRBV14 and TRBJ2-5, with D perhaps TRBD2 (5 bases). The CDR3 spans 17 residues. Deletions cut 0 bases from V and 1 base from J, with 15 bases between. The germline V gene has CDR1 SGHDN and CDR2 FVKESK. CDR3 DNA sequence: TGTGCCAGCAGCCAAGATCTGTCCAGCGGACTCCAAGAGACCCAGTACTTC. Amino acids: CASSQDLSSGLQETQYF.

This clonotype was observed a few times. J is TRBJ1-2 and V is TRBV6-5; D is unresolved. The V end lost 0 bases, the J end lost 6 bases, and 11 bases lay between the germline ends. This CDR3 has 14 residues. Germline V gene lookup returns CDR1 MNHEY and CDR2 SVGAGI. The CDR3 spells CASSYSARSHGYTF. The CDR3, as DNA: TGTGCCAGCAGTTACTCGGCCAGGAGCCATGGCTACACCTTC.

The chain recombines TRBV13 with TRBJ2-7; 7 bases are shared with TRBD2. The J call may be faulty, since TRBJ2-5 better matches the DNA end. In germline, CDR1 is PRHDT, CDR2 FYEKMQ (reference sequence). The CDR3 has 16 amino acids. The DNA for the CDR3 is TGTGCCAGCAGCTCCCGCCGGGGAGGGGTGGGGGAGACCCAGTACTTC. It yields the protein CASSSRRGGVGETQYF.

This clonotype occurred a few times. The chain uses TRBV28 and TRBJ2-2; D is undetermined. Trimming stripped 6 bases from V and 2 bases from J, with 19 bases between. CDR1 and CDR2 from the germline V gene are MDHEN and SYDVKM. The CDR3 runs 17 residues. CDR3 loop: CASSPSRSPYNTGELFF. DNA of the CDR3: TGTGCCAGCAGCCCCTCTCGATCACCTTATAACACCGGGGAGCTGTTTTTT.

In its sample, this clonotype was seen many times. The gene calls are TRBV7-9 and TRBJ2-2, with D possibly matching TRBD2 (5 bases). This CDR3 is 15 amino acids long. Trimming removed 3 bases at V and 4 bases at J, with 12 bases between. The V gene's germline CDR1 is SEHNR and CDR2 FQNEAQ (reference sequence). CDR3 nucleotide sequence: TGTGCCAGCAGCTTTGATGGGGAGATCACCGGGGAGCTGTTTTTT. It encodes CASSFDGEITGELFF.

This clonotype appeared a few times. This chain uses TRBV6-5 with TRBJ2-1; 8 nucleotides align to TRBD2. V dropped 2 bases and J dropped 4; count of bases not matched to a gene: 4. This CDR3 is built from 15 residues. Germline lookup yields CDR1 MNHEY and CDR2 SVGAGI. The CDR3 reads CASSYEAGGYNEQFF. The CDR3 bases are TGTGCCAGCAGTTACGAGGCGGGGGGTTACAATGAGCAGTTCTTC.

CDR3 sequence reads: CASSLVGDGEQFF. The CDR3, as DNA: TGTGCCAGCAGCTTGGTGGGGGATGGTGAGCAGTTCTTC. The chain uses TRBV7-3 and TRBJ2-5; D possibly uses TRBD1 or TRBD2 (5 bases each). The J call may be wrong; the DNA end is better matched by TRBJ2-1. The germline V gene has CDR1 SGHTA and CDR2 FQGTGA. This CDR3 comprises 13 residues.

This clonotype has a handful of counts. The CDR3, as DNA: TGCAGCGCCACCGGGACGGTATACACAGATACGCAGTATTTT. Translation gives CSATGTVYTDTQYF. The chain carries TRBV29-1 and TRBJ2-3; D assignment may be TRBD1 or TRBD2 (5 bases each). Looked up from germline, CDR1 is SQVTM and CDR2 is ANQGSEA. The V end was cut by 7 bases, the J end by 2 bases, with 16 bases between. The CDR3 has 14 amino acids.

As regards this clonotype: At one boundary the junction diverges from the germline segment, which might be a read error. The CDR3 DNA follows: TGTGCCAGCAGCTACTTTCCCCTCGGGCTGAACACTGAAGCTTTCTTT. Its protein product is CASSYFPLGLNTEAFF. This chain connects TRBV6-2 or TRBV6-3 to TRBJ1-1; no definite D call. The CDR3 is 16 residues long. CDR1 MNHEY and CDR2 SVGEGT come from the germline V gene.

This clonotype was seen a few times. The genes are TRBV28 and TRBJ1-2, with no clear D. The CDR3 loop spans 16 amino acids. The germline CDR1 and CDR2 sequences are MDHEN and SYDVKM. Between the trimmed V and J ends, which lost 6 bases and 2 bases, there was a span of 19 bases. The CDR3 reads CASSQSLGSTNYGYTF. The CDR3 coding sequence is TGTGCCAGCAGCCAAAGCTTAGGGTCAACGAACTATGGCTACACCTTC.

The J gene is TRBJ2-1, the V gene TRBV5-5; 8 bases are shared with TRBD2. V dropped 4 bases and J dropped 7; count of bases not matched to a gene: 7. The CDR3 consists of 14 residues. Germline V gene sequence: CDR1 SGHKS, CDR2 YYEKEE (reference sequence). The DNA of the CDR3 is TGTGCCAGCAGCATACAGACTAGCGCTAATGAGCAGTTCTTC. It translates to CASSIQTSANEQFF.

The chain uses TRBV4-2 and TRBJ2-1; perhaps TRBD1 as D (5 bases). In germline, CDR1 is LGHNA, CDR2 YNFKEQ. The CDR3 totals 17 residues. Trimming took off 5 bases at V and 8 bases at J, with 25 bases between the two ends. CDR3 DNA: TGTGCCAGCAGCACACAGGCTAGGGGTCAGGTGGTGTATGAGCAGTTCTTC. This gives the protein CASSTQARGQVVYEQFF.